These 19 T cell receptor beta chains share one sample of origin, sequenced in a study of cytomegalovirus exposure and HLA in healthy donors. Assay used: immunoSEQ multiplex PCR; TCRdb lists only in-frame clones, some missing. This table has roughly 300,000 clones, roughly 87% appearing once. The sample comprised PBMCs. The source is a woman aged 25 to 39 in good health and CMV-seropositive.

V gene TRBV27 combines with J gene TRBJ1-3; possible D gene TRBD1, 5 bases. The germline V gene has CDR1 MNHEY and CDR2 SMNVEV (reference sequence). The CDR3 covers 15 residues. Trimming shortened V by 3 bases and J by 0 bases, and 9 bases separated the two germline ends. The CDR3 here is CASSLGPSSGNTIYF. CDR3 nucleotides: TGTGCCAGCAGTTTGGGACCTAGCTCTGGAAACACCATATATTTT.

This clone was seen only once. This chain joins TRBV27 and TRBJ2-1; D is unclear. Trimming shortened V by 7 bases and J by 5 bases, and 18 bases separated the two germline ends. CDR3 length: 15 amino acids. Germline V gene lookup returns CDR1 MNHEY and CDR2 SMNVEV (reference sequence). The CDR3 loop reads CASTLTGLGDNEQFF. Written as DNA, the CDR3 is TGTGCCAGCACCCTGACCGGGCTAGGCGACAATGAGCAGTTCTTC.

In nucleotides, the CDR3 is TGTGCCAGCTCACCATCGGGTCCCCCCTACGAGCAGTACTTC. It yields the protein CASSPSGPPYEQYF. The chain uses TRBV18 and TRBJ2-7; unclear D gene. The CDR3 is 14 amino acids. The germline V gene has CDR1 KGHSH and CDR2 LQKENI. The V gene lost 2 bases and the J gene lost 2 bases, with 10 bases spanning the gap.

This CDR3 is CASSRGGLTDTQYF. CDR3 in DNA: TGCGCCAGCAGCCGCGGGGGTTTAACAGATACGCAGTATTTT. V gene TRBV4-1 combines with J gene TRBJ2-3; 7 nucleotides match TRBD2. V dropped 4 bases and J dropped 3; count of bases not matched to a gene: 4. The CDR3 totals 14 residues. Germline lookup yields CDR1 MGHRA and CDR2 YSYEKL.

V is TRBV19 and J is TRBJ2-5; 12 nucleotides line up with TRBD2. The CDR3 sequence is 16 residues long. The junction had 7 bases not matched to a gene; V was cut back by 3 bases and J by 5 bases. The germline gives CDR1 LNHDA, CDR2 SQIVND (reference sequence). CDR3 bases: TGTGCCAGTAGTATGACTAGCGGGAGCGGTCAGGAGACCCAGTACTTC. It codes for CASSMTSGSGQETQYF. The variable domain in full, completed from reference TRBV19 and TRBJ2-5, reads DGGITQSPKYLFRKEGQNVTLSCEQNLNHDAMYWYRQDPGQGLRLIYYSQIVNDFQKGDIAEGYSVSREKKESFPLTVTSAQKNPTAFYLCASSMTSGSGQETQYFGPGTRLLVL.

This clone was counted ten times or more. The J gene is TRBJ2-7, the V gene TRBV2; D is unresolved. The CDR3 contains 14 residues. Trimming shortened V by 1 base and J by 6 bases, and 13 bases separated the two germline ends. CDR1 is SNHLY and CDR2 is FYNNEI in the germline V gene. The CDR3 is CASSEGPSDLEQYF. The CDR3 DNA reads as TGTGCCAGCAGTGAAGGGCCCTCCGATCTCGAGCAGTACTTC.

The chain uses TRBV19 and TRBJ2-5; 8 bases map to TRBD1. Per germline, CDR1 LNHDA and CDR2 SQIVND (reference sequence). The length of the CDR3 is 14 residues. J was trimmed by 5 bases and V by 3 bases; bases with no gene match: 5. The CDR3 DNA reads TGTGCCAGTAGTATTGACAGGGGTAAGGAGACCCAGTACTTC. It translates to CASSIDRGKETQYF. Full variable domain (missing parts from reference TRBV19 and TRBJ2-5): DGGITQSPKYLFRKEGQNVTLSCEQNLNHDAMYWYRQDPGQGLRLIYYSQIVNDFQKGDIAEGYSVSREKKESFPLTVTSAQKNPTAFYLCASSIDRGKETQYFGPGTRLLVL.

The J gene is TRBJ1-4, the V gene TRBV25-1; D remains ambiguous. Trimming stripped 10 bases from V and 3 bases from J, with 15 bases between. Germline loops: CDR1 MGHDK, CDR2 SYGVNS. This CDR3 is 14 amino acids long. The CDR3: CATTPPGANEKLFF. The CDR3, as DNA: TGTGCCACCACCCCACCCGGGGCTAATGAAAAACTGTTTTTT.

V gene TRBV14 combines with J gene TRBJ2-3; 8 positions match TRBD1. This CDR3 is built from 15 residues. Trimming removed 1 base from V and 2 bases from J; junction bases left unmatched: 2. CDR1 SGHDN and CDR2 FVKESK come from the germline V gene. The CDR3 DNA reads as TGTGCCAGCAGCCAAGGACAGGGGAACACAGATACGCAGTATTTT. Translating it yields CASSQGQGNTDTQYF.

This clone was recorded a few times. This sequence joins TRBV30 and TRBJ2-5; tentatively, D is TRBD1 (5 bases). The V gene's germline CDR1 is GTSNPN and CDR2 SVGIG (reference sequence). The CDR3 is made up of 11 amino acids. V lost 2 bases and J lost 4, with 5 bases in between. This CDR3 is CAWSQGETQYF. For the CDR3, the DNA is TGTGCCTGGAGTCAGGGAGAGACCCAGTACTTC.

The gene calls are TRBV6-6 and TRBJ1-2; D gene ambiguous. Germline CDR1 and CDR2: MNHNY and SVGAGI (reference sequence). The V and J ends lost 2 bases and 3 bases respectively, with 7 bases between them. The length of the CDR3 is 13 residues. The CDR3 nucleotides are TGTGCCAGCAGTTACGTCCGGGACTATGGCTACACCTTC. Translating it yields CASSYVRDYGYTF.

This clone has a handful of counts. The chain employs TRBV10-2 and TRBJ1-2; the D is unclear. In germline, CDR1 is WSHSY, CDR2 SAAADI. The V gene lost 0 bases and the J gene lost 9 bases, with 11 bases spanning the gap. CDR3 length: 13 amino acids. The chain's CDR3 is CASSESSKSSYTF. For the CDR3, the DNA is TGCGCCAGCAGTGAGTCGAGCAAATCTAGCTACACCTTC.

V is TRBV7-2 and J is TRBJ1-2; no clear D gene. Germline loops: CDR1 SGHTA, CDR2 FQGNSA. CDR3 length: 13 residues. V was shortened by 5 bases and J by 4 bases, with 11 bases between the two germline ends. CDR3 nucleotides: TGTGCCAGCAGCCCGTTGGGTCCCTATGGCTACACCTTC. Residues: CASSPLGPYGYTF.

The J gene is TRBJ2-7, the V gene TRBV9, with D hard to call. The CDR3 spans 12 residues. Germline V gives CDR1 SGDLS, CDR2 YYNGEE. The V end was cut by 0 bases, the J end by 6 bases, with 7 bases between. In nucleotides, the CDR3 is TGTGCCAGCAGCGTAGAAGAAGGCGAGCAGTACTTC. This translates into CASSVEEGEQYF.

The rearrangement joins TRBV28 to TRBJ2-1; 8 bases are a match to TRBD2. The V segment lost 5 bases and the J segment 9 bases; nucleotides outside the gene matches: 6. The CDR3 covers 13 residues. In germline, CDR1 is MDHEN, CDR2 SYDVKM. The CDR3 nucleotides read TGTGCCAGCAGTGGGGTAACTAGCGGTGAGCAGTTCTTC. Translating it yields CASSGVTSGEQFF.

The table lists this clone with a few counts. V is TRBV5-1 and J is TRBJ1-2; D call uncertain. Trimming shortened V by 0 bases and J by 7 bases, and 16 bases separated the two germline ends. Germline CDR1 reads SGHRS; CDR2 reads YFSETQ. The CDR3 spans 15 residues. CDR3 residues: CASSLAPGILFGYTF. Here the CDR3 DNA reads TGCGCCAGCAGCTTGGCTCCGGGTATCTTGTTTGGCTACACCTTC.

The CDR3 sequence is CASFSVGYTF. CDR3 in DNA: TGTGCCAGCTTCTCGGTTGGCTACACCTTC. The rearrangement joins TRBV6-5 to TRBJ1-2; D gene unclear. The CDR3 is 10 residues long. Looked up from germline, CDR1 is MNHEY and CDR2 is SVGAGI. Between the trimmed V and J ends, which lost 8 bases and 7 bases, there was a span of 8 bases.

The chain couples TRBV28 to TRBJ2-1; 10 bases agree with TRBD1. Looked up from germline, CDR1 is MDHEN and CDR2 is SYDVKM. The V segment lost 3 bases and the J segment 8 bases; nucleotides outside the gene matches: 7. This CDR3 has 15 residues. CDR3 nucleotides: TGTGCCAGCAGTTTTAAGGGACAGGGGCTCCATGAGCAGTTCTTC. Translating gives CASSFKGQGLHEQFF.

The count of this clone is one. J is TRBJ1-1 and V is TRBV6-4, with TRBD1 as a possible D gene (5 bases). V was pared by 2 bases and J by 10 bases, with 17 bases between. The germline CDR1 and CDR2 sequences are MRHNA and SNTAGT. The CDR3 is made up of 14 amino acids. The CDR3 DNA sequence: TGTGCCAGCAGTGACGGCAGGGACTCGGGAAGAGCTTTCTTT. Amino acid sequence: CASSDGRDSGRAFF.